The 10 T cell receptor beta chains below come from one sample, sequenced in a study of blood T cell repertoires in COVID-19. Clones were read by immunoSEQ multiplex PCR, and TCRdb kept only the in-frame ones, dropping some. The sample comprises about 240,000 clones, 65% to 85% of which are singletons, and around 6% rests with the top ten. Sequenced material: peripheral blood. Receptor source: a human donor in a cohort sampled during active COVID-19.

This clone was seen a single time. The rearrangement joins TRBV6-2 or TRBV6-3 to TRBJ2-5; TRBD1 aligns across 12 bases. V shed 6 bases and J 4 bases; nucleotides not matched to a gene: 6. CDR3 length: 15 residues. Germline V gene data show CDR1 as MNHEY and CDR2 as SVGEGT. CDR3 in DNA: TGTGCCAGCAGCCTAGGGACAGGGGGCGCAGAGACCCAGTACTTC. It specifies CASSLGTGGAETQYF.

The sample holds one count of this clone. The chain uses TRBV6-6 and TRBJ1-1; 7 nucleotides agree with TRBD1. CDR1 is MNHNY and CDR2 is SVGAGI in the germline V gene (reference sequence). The length of the CDR3 is 13 residues. J lost 5 bases, V lost 7 bases, and 7 bases had no gene match. The CDR3 region has the DNA TGTGCCAGCAACCGACAGGGTGGGACTGAAGCTTTCTTT. Its translation is CASNRQGGTEAFF.

The chain uses TRBV2 and TRBJ1-4; TRBD1 is a possible D gene (5 bases). The CDR3 is 16 amino acids. The V end was cut by 4 bases, the J end by 3 bases, with 15 bases between. Germline V gene lookup returns CDR1 SNHLY and CDR2 FYNNEI. Here the CDR3 reads CASSAAYLGPNEKLFF. The CDR3 region has the DNA TGTGCCAGCAGTGCTGCTTATCTGGGGCCTAATGAAAAACTGTTTTTT.

This chain links TRBV6-1 with TRBJ2-7; D remains unclear. Trimming took 3 bases from V and 7 from J, leaving 7 bases between them. The length of the CDR3 is 11 residues. Germline CDR1 MNHNS, CDR2 SASEGT. CDR3 DNA: TGTGCCAGCAGTGAGTCCGGTGAGCAGTACTTC. Translation: CASSESGEQYF.

This chain uses TRBV7-2 with TRBJ1-3; the match to TRBD1 covers 8 bases. The germline V gene has CDR1 SGHTA and CDR2 FQGNSA. The CDR3 spans 15 residues. V lost 3 bases and J lost 7; bases outside the gene matches: 8. The CDR3 here is CASSLRGQGMNTIYF. The DNA for the CDR3 is TGTGCCAGCAGCTTGAGAGGACAGGGTATGAACACCATATATTTT.

The chain links TRBV27 to TRBJ1-1; 8 bases are shared with TRBD1. V was pared by 3 bases and J by 5 bases, with 8 bases of the junction left unmatched. The CDR3 contains 15 residues. CDR1 is MNHEY and CDR2 is SMNVEV in the germline V gene (reference sequence). The CDR3 DNA reads as TGTGCCAGCAGTTTCTACGCAGGGGGCTGGACTGAAGCTTTCTTT. Protein sequence: CASSFYAGGWTEAFF.

J is TRBJ2-1 and V is TRBV18; 7 bases agree with TRBD2. The CDR3 sequence is 12 residues long. Germline-derived CDR1 and CDR2 are KGHSH and LQKENI. V shed 3 bases, J shed 8 bases, and the junction held 1 base outside the gene matches. The CDR3 spells CASSPGLDEQFF. The CDR3 DNA is TGTGCCAGCTCACCCGGACTAGATGAGCAGTTCTTC.

This clone came up once. The rearrangement links TRBV19 to TRBJ2-7; the match to TRBD1 covers 7 bases. The V gene's germline CDR1 is LNHDA and CDR2 SQIVND (reference sequence). The CDR3 runs 16 residues. V was clipped by 4 bases and J by 3 bases; unmatched bases: 12. The CDR3 DNA follows: TGTGCCAGTAGTACCATCGGACAGGCTCGCGACTACGAGCAGTACTTC. Its protein is CASSTIGQARDYEQYF.

V usage is TRBV24-1 and J usage is TRBJ2-3, with 10 bases fitting TRBD1. The CDR3 is 15 amino acids. Per the germline V gene, CDR1 is KGHDR and CDR2 is SFDVKD. Unmatched junction bases numbered 5, after V lost 3 bases and J lost 6 bases. The DNA of the CDR3 is TGTGCCACCAGTGATGCCGGGACAGGGGTGGATACGCAGTATTTT. Translation gives CATSDAGTGVDTQYF.

The rearrangement links TRBV28 to TRBJ1-5; a weak D match, TRBD1 (5 bases). The germline V and J ends were trimmed by 3 bases and 1 base, with 19 bases remaining between them. The CDR3 runs to 18 residues. The germline V gene has CDR1 MDHEN and CDR2 SYDVKM. The CDR3 loop is CASSFISAGIGSNQPQHF. CDR3 bases: TGTGCCAGCAGTTTCATTTCGGCAGGGATCGGGAGCAATCAGCCCCAGCATTTT.